This entry concerns a single T cell receptor beta chain. Sequenced by immunoSEQ multiplex PCR; TCRdb stores in-frame clones only, minus some. The sample lists about 370,000 clones; around 89% were seen once. The data belong to a study of blood T cell repertoires in COVID-19. Whole-study context: In each case, the material was cDNA or gDNA derived from T cells, B-cell-depleted T cells, or PBMCs.

The J segment lost 5 bases and the V segment lost 5 bases, leaving 2 bases of the junction unmatched. CDR1 is SGHTA, CDR2 FQGNSA, per germline. CDR3 length: 12 residues. The chain uses TRBV7-2 and TRBJ2-5; 7 positions agree with TRBD2. The source material was peripheral blood. The sequence was obtained from a woman aged 25 to 45 with COVID-19, enrolled during active disease. Written as DNA, the CDR3 is TGTGCCAGCAGCGCGGGAGTGGAGACCCAGTACTTC. This sequence encodes CASSAGVETQYF.